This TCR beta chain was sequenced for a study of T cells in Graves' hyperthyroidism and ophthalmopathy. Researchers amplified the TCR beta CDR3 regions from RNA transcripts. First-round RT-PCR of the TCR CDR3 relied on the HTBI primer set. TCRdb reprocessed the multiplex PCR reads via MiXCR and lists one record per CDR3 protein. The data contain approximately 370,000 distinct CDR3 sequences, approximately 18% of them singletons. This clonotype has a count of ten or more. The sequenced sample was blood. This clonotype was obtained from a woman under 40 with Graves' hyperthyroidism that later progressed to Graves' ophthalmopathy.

CDR3 residues: CASRGMIDSSTDTQYF. For the CDR3, the DNA is TGTGCCAGCAGGGGGATGATAGACAGTAGCACAGATACGCAGTATTTT. The V gene is TRBV12-3 or TRBV12-4, the J gene TRBJ2-3; possible D gene TRBD1, 5 bases. The CDR3 loop spans 16 amino acids. V lost 6 bases to trimming and J lost 0 bases, with 16 bases between them.